The 21 T cell receptor beta chains below come from one sample, sequenced in a study of shared clonotypes between healthy human individuals. Profiling relied on immunoSEQ multiplex PCR, and the TCRdb table lists in-frame clones only, not all of them. This sample has about half a million clones, with 70% to 80% found just once. The sequenced material came from PBMCs. The receptor source for this set is a woman between 40 and 55 years old in good health. Some clones in this sample may be carry-over from other donors' samples.

This clone came up once. The rearrangement joins TRBV11-2 to TRBJ2-7, with a tentative D call TRBD1 (5 bases). Germline V gene sequence: CDR1 SGHAT, CDR2 FQNNGV. The CDR3 length is 15 residues. Trimming removed 5 bases from V and 4 bases from J, with 18 bases in between. As DNA, the CDR3 is TGTGCCAGCAGCCCAGGGTGGCTGCCTGGGTACGAGCAGTACTTC. Translated: CASSPGWLPGYEQYF.

This chain uses TRBV5-8 with TRBJ1-2, with D unclear. The CDR3 has 12 amino acids. The V end lost 0 bases, the J end lost 8 bases, and 8 bases lay between the germline ends. From germline, CDR1 is SGHTS and CDR2 YDEGEE. The CDR3 sequence is CASSLGPRGYTF. In DNA, the CDR3 is TGTGCCAGCAGCTTGGGGCCTCGCGGCTACACCTTC.

The chain carries TRBV28 and TRBJ2-2; D is perhaps TRBD1 (6 bases). V lost 6 bases to trimming and J lost 2 bases, with 13 bases between them. The CDR3 contains 15 residues. CDR1 is MDHEN, CDR2 SYDVKM, per germline. For the CDR3, the DNA is TGTGCCAGCAGCACGAGAGGGGGAAACACCGGGGAGCTGTTTTTT. Translating gives CASSTRGGNTGELFF.

This clone came up a few times. CDR3 region: CASSLGQTDTQYF. The CDR3 DNA sequence: TGTGCCAGCAGCTTAGGACAGACAGATACGCAGTATTTT. The chain couples TRBV7-2 to TRBJ2-3, with a tentative D call TRBD1 (5 bases). The CDR3 runs 13 residues. V was cut by 1 base and J by 3 bases, with 5 bases left in between. Germline V gives CDR1 SGHTA, CDR2 FQGNSA.

The rearrangement links TRBV30 to TRBJ2-7, with D uncertain. Per germline, CDR1 GTSNPN and CDR2 SVGIG (reference sequence). Deletions cut 3 bases from V and 7 bases from J, with 13 bases between. This CDR3 has 12 amino acids. CDR3 DNA sequence: TGTGCCTGGAGGGTCGGACGTGGGGAGCAGTACTTC. Translating it yields CAWRVGRGEQYF.

V gene TRBV7-3 combines with J gene TRBJ1-2, with D possibly being TRBD1 (5 bases). Germline V gene data show CDR1 as SGHTA and CDR2 as FQGTGA. The CDR3 is made up of 12 amino acids. The ends were cut back, 5 bases at V and 7 bases at J, with 11 bases in the middle. The CDR3 loop is CASSQHGTGYTF. CDR3 in DNA: TGTGCCAGCAGCCAGCATGGGACTGGCTACACCTTC.

This chain joins TRBV28 and TRBJ2-7; TRBD2 is a possible D gene (6 bases). V lost 6 bases, J lost 2 bases, and 17 bases lay in between. CDR3 length equals 15 residues. The V gene's germline CDR1 is MDHEN and CDR2 SYDVKM. CDR3 sequence reads: CASSTHGGNTYEQYF. The CDR3 bases are TGTGCCAGCAGCACCCACGGCGGGAACACCTACGAGCAGTACTTC. The variable domain in full, completed from reference TRBV28 and TRBJ2-7, reads DVKVTQSSRYLVKRTGEKVFLECVQDMDHENMFWYRQDPGLGLRLIYFSYDVKMKEKGDIPEGYSVSREKKERFSLILESASTNQTSMYLCASSTHGGNTYEQYFGPGTRLTVT.

The V and J genes are TRBV30 and TRBJ2-5, with 8 bases that match TRBD1. Germline lookup yields CDR1 GTSNPN and CDR2 SVGIG (reference sequence). The CDR3 has 15 residues. Losses at the gene ends were 0 bases for V and 2 bases for J; bases not matched to a gene: 5. CDR3 nucleotides: TGTGCCTGGAGTGTCGGACAGGGCTTTCAAGAGACCCAGTACTTC. This sequence encodes CAWSVGQGFQETQYF.

This chain links TRBV28 with TRBJ2-5; possible D gene TRBD2, 6 bases. CDR3 length equals 14 residues. Looked up from germline, CDR1 is MDHEN and CDR2 is SYDVKM. V was cut by 6 bases and J by 1 base, with 12 bases left in between. CDR3 nucleotides: TGTGCCAGCAGCTATGTGGGAGGCCAAGAGACCCAGTACTTC. The encoded protein is CASSYVGGQETQYF.

The rearrangement uses TRBV14 and TRBJ2-7, with D hard to call. In germline, CDR1 is SGHDN, CDR2 FVKESK. The CDR3 has 14 residues. The V end lost 3 bases, the J end lost 4 bases, and 13 bases lay between the germline ends. CDR3 region: CASSQQVGPYEQYF. CDR3 DNA: TGTGCCAGCAGCCAGCAGGTCGGACCGTACGAGCAGTACTTC.

On this clone itself: This sample also contains other DNA sequences that code for the same CDR3. The rearrangement uses TRBV5-1 and TRBJ2-2, with unresolved D. Germline CDR1 and CDR2: SGHRS and YFSETQ. The CDR3 is made up of 14 amino acids. Trimming stripped 4 bases from V and 4 bases from J, with 11 bases between. The CDR3 is CASSPDLLTGELFF. The CDR3 DNA follows: TGCGCCAGCAGCCCGGACCTACTCACCGGGGAGCTGTTTTTT. The whole variable domain, remainder taken from reference TRBV5-1 and TRBJ2-2, is KAGVTQTPRYLIKTRGQQVTLSCSPISGHRSVSWYQQTPGQGLQFLFEYFSETQRNKGNFPGRFSGRQFSNSRSEMNVSTLELGDSALYLCASSPDLLTGELFFGEGSRLTVL.

The rearrangement uses TRBV6-1 and TRBJ1-2; 8 nucleotides align to TRBD1. Germline loops: CDR1 MNHNS, CDR2 SASEGT. There are 15 residues in the CDR3. Trimming cost V 1 base and J 4 bases; bases outside gene matches: 5. The CDR3 sequence is CASSEVDRALYGYTF. Here the CDR3 DNA reads TGTGCCAGCAGTGAAGTGGACAGGGCACTCTATGGCTACACCTTC.

This chain joins TRBV6-1 and TRBJ1-5; no clear D. V was shortened by 7 bases and J by 1 base, with 11 bases between the two germline ends. Germline V gene lookup returns CDR1 MNHNS and CDR2 SASEGT. The CDR3 spans 14 residues. In DNA, the CDR3 is TGTGCCAGCATATTGTCAGAAAGCAATCAGCCCCAGCATTTT. As protein: CASILSESNQPQHF.

The table lists this clone with a few counts. The chain couples TRBV9 to TRBJ1-2, with D possibly matching TRBD1 (6 bases). The CDR3 covers 19 residues. Trimming stripped 4 bases from V and 4 bases from J, with 29 bases between. Germline-derived CDR1 and CDR2 are SGDLS and YYNGEE. CDR3 sequence (DNA): TGTGCCAGCAGCCCTCCGGAAGGACAGATCCTACTTAGGGGCTATGGCTACACCTTC. Encoded protein: CASSPPEGQILLRGYGYTF. Together with reference TRBV9 and TRBJ1-2, the CDR3 gives the full variable domain: DSGVTQTPKHLITATGQRVTLRCSPRSGDLSVYWYQQSLDQGLQFLIQYYNGEERAKGNILERFSAQQFPDLHSELNLSSLELGDSALYFCASSPPEGQILLRGYGYTFGSGTRLTVV.

This clone was seen only once. A junction boundary mismatches the germline segment, possibly from a read error. The chain uses TRBV18 and TRBJ2-7, with 13 positions matching TRBD2. The length of the CDR3 is 15 residues. Germline CDR1 reads KGHSH; CDR2 reads LQKENI. The CDR3 nucleotides are TGTGCCGGCTCATTACTAGCGGGAGGGCCGTACGAGCAGTACTTC. This translates into CAGSLLAGGPYEQYF.

The V and J genes are TRBV15 and TRBJ2-3; D is ambiguous. Trimming shortened V by 0 bases and J by 4 bases, and 11 bases separated the two germline ends. Germline V gene sequence: CDR1 LNHNV, CDR2 YYDKDF (reference sequence). This CDR3 comprises 15 residues. The CDR3 reads CATSREAGAPDTQYF. Written as DNA, the CDR3 is TGTGCCACCAGCAGAGAGGCCGGTGCCCCAGATACGCAGTATTTT.

The chain uses TRBV7-3 and TRBJ2-5, with 12 nucleotides matching TRBD2. This CDR3 has 17 residues. CDR1 and CDR2 from the germline V gene are SGHTA and FQGTGA. Trimming removed 2 bases from V and 5 bases from J; junction bases left unmatched: 9. CDR3 sequence (DNA): TGTGCCAGCAGCTTAGTGTCTAGCGGGAGGGATACGGAGACCCAGTACTTC. Protein sequence: CASSLVSSGRDTETQYF.

This clone was seen a few times. The CDR3 reads CASSPPGTPNRTF. The CDR3 DNA reads TGTGCCAGCAGCCCCCCCGGGACGCCTAATCGCACCTTC. The chain carries TRBV11-2 and TRBJ1-2; a possible D gene is TRBD1 (5 bases). The CDR3 spans 13 residues. V gave up 5 bases and J gave up 13 bases, with 20 bases separating them. The germline V gene has CDR1 SGHAT and CDR2 FQNNGV.

The gene calls are TRBV5-1 and TRBJ2-7; 7 positions agree with TRBD1. The ends lost 4 bases at V and 2 bases at J; junction bases unmatched: 9. The CDR3 covers 15 residues. Germline-derived CDR1 and CDR2 are SGHRS and YFSETQ. The CDR3 DNA is TGCGCCAGCAGCGACCTTAGACAGGGAACCTACGAGCAGTACTTC. Residues: CASSDLRQGTYEQYF.

The J gene is TRBJ2-3, the V gene TRBV7-8, with a tentative D call TRBD2 (6 bases). Germline V CDR1 and CDR2: SGHVS, FQNEAQ. Trimming took 2 bases from V and 1 from J, leaving 16 bases between them. The CDR3 is 17 residues long. CDR3 DNA sequence: TGTGCCAGCAGCTTAACCCCCCCGGGCGGGGGCACAGATACGCAGTATTTT. Its translation: CASSLTPPGGGTDTQYF.

V and J are TRBV28 and TRBJ1-5, with D uncertain. The CDR3 sequence is 14 residues long. Trimming took 8 bases from V and 0 from J, leaving 11 bases between them. Germline assignment: CDR1 MDHEN and CDR2 SYDVKM. DNA for the CDR3: TGTGCCAGCGTTGGGTGGGGTAGCAATCAGCCCCAGCATTTT. Translation: CASVGWGSNQPQHF.